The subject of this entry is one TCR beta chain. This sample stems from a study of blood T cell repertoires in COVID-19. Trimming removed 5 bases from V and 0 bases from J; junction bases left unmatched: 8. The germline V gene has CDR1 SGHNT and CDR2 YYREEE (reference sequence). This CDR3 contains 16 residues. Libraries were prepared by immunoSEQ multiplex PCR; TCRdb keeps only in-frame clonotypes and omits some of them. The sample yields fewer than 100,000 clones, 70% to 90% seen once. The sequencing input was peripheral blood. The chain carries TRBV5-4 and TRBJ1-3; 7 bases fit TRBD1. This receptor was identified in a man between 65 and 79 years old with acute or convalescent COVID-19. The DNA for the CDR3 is TGTGCCAGCAGTTTTGAGGGGGCCCACTCTGGAAACACCATATATTTT. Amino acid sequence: CASSFEGAHSGNTIYF.